These 16 T cell receptor beta chains share one sample of origin, sequenced in a study of cytomegalovirus exposure and HLA in healthy donors. 60 Vbeta and 13 Jbeta primers were used in PCR. Profiled with immunoSEQ multiplex PCR; TCRdb holds only in-frame clones, not every one. The sample lists under 150,000 clones; around 82% were seen once. The specimen was PBMCs. These receptor sequences come from a woman aged 35 to 49 in good health and CMV-seropositive.

CDR3 sequence reads: CASSHTGSYGYTF. DNA for the CDR3: TGTGCCAGCAGCCATACAGGAAGCTATGGCTACACCTTC. J is TRBJ1-2 and V is TRBV27; D is possibly TRBD1 (5 bases). The CDR3 has 13 amino acids. Per the germline V gene, CDR1 is MNHEY and CDR2 is SMNVEV (reference sequence). The V gene lost 6 bases and the J gene lost 4 bases, with 12 bases spanning the gap.

This clone turned up a few times. This rearrangement joins TRBV7-9 to TRBJ2-5; TRBD2 matches 14 bases. Near its end, the DNA agrees better with TRBJ2-7, so the J call may be wrong. Germline assignment: CDR1 SEHNR and CDR2 FQNEAQ (reference sequence). The CDR3 covers 17 residues. CDR3 sequence reads: CASSPNLGLAGAGEQYF. CDR3 nucleotide sequence: TGTGCCAGCAGCCCTAACCTGGGACTAGCGGGAGCGGGCGAGCAGTACTTC.

CDR3 in amino acids: CAWDTGFNQPQHF. CDR3 coding DNA: TGTGCCTGGGATACAGGGTTCAATCAGCCCCAGCATTTT. The chain joins TRBV30 to TRBJ1-5; possibly TRBD1 for D (6 bases). CDR1 and CDR2 (germline): GTSNPN, SVGIG (reference sequence). V was shortened by 5 bases and J by 3 bases, with 11 bases between the two germline ends. The CDR3 contains 13 residues.

The rearrangement uses TRBV7-8 and TRBJ1-5; D is possibly TRBD1 (5 bases). The CDR3 totals 16 residues. The V gene's germline CDR1 is SGHVS and CDR2 FQNEAQ. V gave up 1 base and J gave up 3 bases, with 13 bases separating them. The CDR3 DNA is TGTGCCAGCAGCTTAGGGGGGAGGGTTGACAATCAGCCCCAGCATTTT. Translation gives CASSLGGRVDNQPQHF.

This rearrangement joins TRBV27 to TRBJ2-3; D uncertain. The CDR3 totals 15 residues. Between the trimmed V and J ends, which lost 5 bases and 0 bases, there was a span of 12 bases. Germline CDR1 is MNHEY and CDR2 is SMNVEV (reference sequence). The CDR3 reads CASSPRTFSTDTQYF. As DNA, the CDR3 is TGTGCCAGCAGTCCCAGAACATTTAGCACAGATACGCAGTATTTT.

This clone was recorded a few times. This chain uses TRBV27 with TRBJ2-1, with 8 bases identical to TRBD2. J lost 5 bases, V lost 2 bases, and 5 bases had no gene match. Germline V gene data show CDR1 as MNHEY and CDR2 as SMNVEV (reference sequence). CDR3 length: 15 amino acids. CDR3 coding DNA: TGTGCCAGCAGTTTACTAGCGGGCGAGAACAATGAGCAGTTCTTC. It specifies CASSLLAGENNEQFF.

Regarding this clone: In the same sample, other DNA sequences code for this CDR3. The CDR3 sequence: CASSPSGDTQYF. As DNA, the CDR3 is TGTGCCAGCTCACCTAGCGGAGATACGCAGTATTTT. The chain couples TRBV18 to TRBJ2-3; a possible D gene is TRBD2 (6 bases). CDR3 length equals 12 residues. In germline, CDR1 is KGHSH, CDR2 LQKENI. V was trimmed by 3 bases and J by 5 bases, leaving 6 bases between them.

This chain links TRBV7-9 with TRBJ2-3; D is perhaps TRBD1 (5 bases). Per the germline V gene, CDR1 is SEHNR and CDR2 is FQNEAQ (reference sequence). The CDR3 consists of 14 residues. Trimming shortened V by 11 bases and J by 1 base, and 16 bases separated the two germline ends. CDR3 DNA sequence: TGTGCCTGGGGCTCCCAGATTCGCACAGATACGCAGTATTTT. Its translation: CAWGSQIRTDTQYF.

This clone was counted a single time. This chain uses TRBV4-1 with TRBJ1-4; 7 bases are shared with TRBD1. The CDR3 totals 16 residues. The V gene's germline CDR1 is MGHRA and CDR2 YSYEKL. V shed 4 bases and J 0 bases; nucleotides not matched to a gene: 5. The CDR3 region has the DNA TGCGCCAGCAGCCTGAACAGGGGATCAACTAATGAAAAACTGTTTTTT. Translated: CASSLNRGSTNEKLFF.

The chain uses TRBV7-2 and TRBJ2-5, with a possible D match to TRBD1 (6 bases). CDR1 and CDR2 from the germline V gene are SGHTA and FQGNSA. Trimming shortened V by 5 bases and J by 11 bases, and 15 bases separated the two germline ends. The CDR3 runs to 12 residues. The chain's CDR3 is CASSITGLQQYF. For the CDR3, the DNA is TGTGCCAGCAGCATTACAGGGTTGCAGCAGTACTTC.

The rearrangement links TRBV9 to TRBJ2-7; possible D gene TRBD1, 5 bases. The CDR3 contains 13 residues. Germline V gene lookup returns CDR1 SGDLS and CDR2 YYNGEE. V was cut by 3 bases and J by 5 bases, with 12 bases left in between. The CDR3 spells CASSAYRGDEQYF. As DNA, the CDR3 is TGTGCCAGCAGCGCTTATAGGGGTGACGAGCAGTACTTC.

The J gene is TRBJ2-1, the V gene TRBV9, with TRBD2 matching over 9 bases. This CDR3 is 15 amino acids long. V gave up 4 bases and J gave up 12 bases; unmatched junction bases: 14. Per the germline V gene, CDR1 is SGDLS and CDR2 is YYNGEE. The CDR3 DNA reads TGTGCCAGCAGCCTGACTAGCGGAGGCCTGGGTCGGCAGTTCTTC. This encodes CASSLTSGGLGRQFF.

The CDR3 coding sequence is TGCGCCAGCAGCTTGGATGGGACAGGCTACAATGAGCAGTTCTTC. Protein: CASSLDGTGYNEQFF. V usage is TRBV5-1 and J usage is TRBJ2-1, with 8 bases identical to TRBD1. This CDR3 has 15 amino acids. V gave up 0 bases and J gave up 3 bases; unmatched junction bases: 2. CDR1 is SGHRS, CDR2 YFSETQ, per germline. The entire variable domain, with the rest obtained from reference TRBV5-1 and TRBJ2-1, is as follows: KAGVTQTPRYLIKTRGQQVTLSCSPISGHRSVSWYQQTPGQGLQFLFEYFSETQRNKGNFPGRFSGRQFSNSRSEMNVSTLELGDSALYLCASSLDGTGYNEQFFGPGTRLTVL.

The chain combines TRBV6-5 with TRBJ1-5; a possible D gene is TRBD1 (5 bases). The CDR3 has 14 amino acids. Germline V gene data show CDR1 as MNHEY and CDR2 as SVGAGI. The germline V and J ends were trimmed by 5 bases and 9 bases, with 17 bases remaining between them. The CDR3 nucleotides are TGTGCCAGCAGTCCCCCGGGTGGGGCGAGGCCCCAGCATTTT. It codes for CASSPPGGARPQHF.

The chain combines TRBV6-5 with TRBJ2-5, with D maybe TRBD2 (6 bases). The germline gives CDR1 MNHEY, CDR2 SVGAGI. The CDR3 runs to 15 residues. The ends were cut back, 6 bases at V and 4 bases at J, with 18 bases in the middle. The CDR3 coding sequence is TGTGCCAGCAGGCGATTTGGCGGGATGGCAGAGACCCAGTACTTC. This sequence encodes CASRRFGGMAETQYF.

This chain joins TRBV11-2 and TRBJ2-3; the D gene is possibly TRBD2 (5 bases). In germline, CDR1 is SGHAT, CDR2 FQNNGV. V lost 5 bases and J 4 bases, leaving 7 bases between the germline ends. This CDR3 is built from 12 residues. DNA for the CDR3: TGTGCCAGCAGCGTAGCGTCAGATACGCAGTATTTT. Translated, it gives CASSVASDTQYF.